Only a few counts were recorded for the clone carrying this TCR beta chain. This sample was taken from a study of response to subunit inactivated influenza vaccine. With 6 bases removed from V and 3 bases from J, the gap between germline ends came to 19 bases. Per germline, CDR1 MDHEN and CDR2 SYDVKM. The CDR3 is made up of 16 amino acids. In TCRdb, the RT-PCR reads were re-called with MiXCR into one record per CDR3 protein. The repertoire holds more than 450,000 distinct CDR3 sequences, with less than 8% as singletons. The chain links TRBV28 to TRBJ2-3; D may correspond to TRBD1 or TRBD2 (5 bases each). This TCR was sampled from a man in his fifties or sixties who received an inactivated influenza vaccine. Sequencing used PBMCs from blood, obtained about 23 months after vaccination. CDR3 bases: TGTGCCAGCAGCCAAAATTTAGGGTGGGGGACAGATACGCAGTATTTT. Protein product: CASSQNLGWGTDTQYF.